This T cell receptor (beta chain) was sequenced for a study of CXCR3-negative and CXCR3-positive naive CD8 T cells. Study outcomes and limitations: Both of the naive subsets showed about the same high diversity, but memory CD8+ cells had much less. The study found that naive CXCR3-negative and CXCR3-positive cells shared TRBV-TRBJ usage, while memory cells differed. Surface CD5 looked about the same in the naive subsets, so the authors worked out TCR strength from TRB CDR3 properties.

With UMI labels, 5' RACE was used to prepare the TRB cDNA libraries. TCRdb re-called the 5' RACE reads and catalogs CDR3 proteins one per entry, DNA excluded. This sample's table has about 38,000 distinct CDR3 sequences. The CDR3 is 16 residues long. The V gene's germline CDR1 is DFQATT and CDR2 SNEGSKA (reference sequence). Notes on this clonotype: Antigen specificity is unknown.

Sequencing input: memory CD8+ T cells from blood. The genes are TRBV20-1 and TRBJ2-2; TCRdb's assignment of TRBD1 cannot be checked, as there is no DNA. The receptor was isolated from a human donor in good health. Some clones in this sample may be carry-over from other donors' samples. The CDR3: CSARDPLAGDTGELFF.